The TCR beta chain described here comes from a study of T cells in Graves' hyperthyroidism and ophthalmopathy. The patients, who ranged from 18 to 65 in age, presented with newly diagnosed hyperthyroidism lasting under 2 months. This clonotype was seen more than once but under ten times. The CDR3 regions of TCR beta were amplified from RNA transcripts. The HTBI primer set drove a first-round RT-PCR of the TCR CDR3. In TCRdb, the multiplex PCR reads were re-called with MiXCR into one record per CDR3 protein. This table has roughly 800,000 distinct CDR3 sequences, 38% appearing once. The V end lost 3 bases, the J end lost 6 bases, and 14 bases lay between the germline ends. The CDR3 has 15 residues.

The material sequenced was blood. This sequence was found in a man aged 18 to 35 with Graves' hyperthyroidism. V usage is TRBV12-3 or TRBV12-4 and J usage is TRBJ1-4, with a tentative D call TRBD1 (6 bases). Written as DNA, the CDR3 is TGTGCCAGCAGTTTTACGTACAGGGAGGATGAAAAACTGTTTTTT. Protein sequence: CASSFTYREDEKLFF.